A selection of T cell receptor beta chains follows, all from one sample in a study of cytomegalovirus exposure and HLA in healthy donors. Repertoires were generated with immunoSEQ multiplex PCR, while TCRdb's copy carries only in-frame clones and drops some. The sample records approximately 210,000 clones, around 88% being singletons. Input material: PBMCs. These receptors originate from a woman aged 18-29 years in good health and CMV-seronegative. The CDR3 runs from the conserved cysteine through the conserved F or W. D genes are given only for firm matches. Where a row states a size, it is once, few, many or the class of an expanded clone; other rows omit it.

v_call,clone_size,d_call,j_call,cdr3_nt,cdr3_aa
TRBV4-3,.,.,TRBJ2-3,TGCGCCAGCAGCCAGAACTCCCCGGGAGGGGGCTATTTAAATACGCAGTATTTT,CASSQNSPGGGYLNTQYF
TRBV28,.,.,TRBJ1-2,TGTGCCAGCAGTTTCATAGGAGACTATGGCTACACCTTC,CASSFIGDYGYTF
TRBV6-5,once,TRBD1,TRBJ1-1,TGTGCCAGCAGTTACTCGAAGGGGACAGGGGGTGAAGCTTTCTTT,CASSYSKGTGGEAFF
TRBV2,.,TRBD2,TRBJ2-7,TGTGCCAGCAGTCAACCGGGACTAGCGGGAGGGAGGCAGTACTTC,CASSQPGLAGGRQYF
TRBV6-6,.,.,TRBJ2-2,TGTGCCAGCAGTTCCCTGGCAAGCGGCGGTACCGGGGAGCTGTTTTTT,CASSSLASGGTGELFF
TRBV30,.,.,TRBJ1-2,TGTGCCTGGAGCAGGTGGAGGGGCTACACCTTC,CAWSRWRGYTF
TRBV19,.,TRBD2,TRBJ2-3,TGTGCCAGTAGTATAGTGGGTCTAGCGGTAAGCACAGATACGCAGTATTTT,CASSIVGLAVSTDTQYF
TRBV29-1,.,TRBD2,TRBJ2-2,TGCAGCGTTGAGTGGCGGGGACTAGCGGGACGCACCGGGGAGCTGTTTTTT,CSVEWRGLAGRTGELFF
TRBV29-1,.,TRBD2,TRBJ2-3,TGCAGCGTTGAAGATGGGGGACTAGCGGGAGCCTTCCCCAGGACAGATACGCAGTATTTT,CSVEDGGLAGAFPRTDTQYF
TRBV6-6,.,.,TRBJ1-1,TGTGCCAGCAGTGCAGCCTGGAGTGAAGCTTTCTTT,CASSAAWSEAFF
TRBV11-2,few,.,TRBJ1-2,TGTGCCAGCAGCGCCATGGGAGCGGGCTATGGCTACACCTTC,CASSAMGAGYGYTF
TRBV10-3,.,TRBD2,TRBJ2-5,TGTGCCATCAGTGAGTCGGGACTAGCGGTACTTACCCAGTACTTC,CAISESGLAVLTQYF
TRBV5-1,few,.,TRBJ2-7,TGCGCCAGCAGCTCGCGCAGGGGAGTTGACGAGCAGTACTTC,CASSSRRGVDEQYF
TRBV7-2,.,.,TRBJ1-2,TGTGCCAGCAGCCCGAGTTCAGGTCTAGGGGCCTATGGCTACACCTTC,CASSPSSGLGAYGYTF
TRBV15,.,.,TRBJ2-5,TGTGCCACCGAAGACAACAGGGTGCAGGAGACCCAGTACTTC,CATEDNRVQETQYF
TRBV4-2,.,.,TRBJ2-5,TGTGCCAGCAGCAGGGCCGAGGGGACCCAGTACTTC,CASSRAEGTQYF
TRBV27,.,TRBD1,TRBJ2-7,TGTGCCAGCAGTTACAAGGGACAGCTCTACGAGCAGTACTTC,CASSYKGQLYEQYF
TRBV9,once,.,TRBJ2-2,TGTGCCAGCCGTGGGCAGGGTTCGGGCACCGGGGAGCTGTTTTTT,CASRGQGSGTGELFF
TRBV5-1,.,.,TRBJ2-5,TGCGCCAGCAGCTTGGTAGCTCTCCAAGAGACCCAGTACTTC,CASSLVALQETQYF
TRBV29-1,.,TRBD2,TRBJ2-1,TGCAGCGTTGAAGGGGGGCTATTAGCGGGAGGGTACAATGAGCAGTTCTTC,CSVEGGLLAGGYNEQFF
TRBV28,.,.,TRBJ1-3,TGTGCCAGCAGTTTCAAGGGGGTAAACTCTGGAAACACCATATATTTT,CASSFKGVNSGNTIYF
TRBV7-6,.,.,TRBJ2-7,TGTGCCAGCAGCTTAGGGGTCTGGACAGAGTACGAGCAGTACTTC,CASSLGVWTEYEQYF
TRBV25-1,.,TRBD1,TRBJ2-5,TGTGCCAGCAGTGAATCCCCAGGGGGTTGGCAAGAGACCCAGTACTTC,CASSESPGGWQETQYF
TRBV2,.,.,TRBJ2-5,TGTGCCAGCACCCAGGGGCGGGAGACCCAGTACTTC,CASTQGRETQYF
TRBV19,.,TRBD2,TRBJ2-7,TGTGCCAGTAGTGTAAGACCGGGACTAGCGTTAACATACGAGCAGTACTTC,CASSVRPGLALTYEQYF
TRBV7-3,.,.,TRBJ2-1,TGTGCCAGCAGCGCCAGCCTCAGGGGCCCTAGCTTACAGTTCTTC,CASSASLRGPSLQFF
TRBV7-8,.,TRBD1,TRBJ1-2,TGTGCCAGCAGCTTAGCGGGCAGGGGGCCGCAGGGCTACACCTTC,CASSLAGRGPQGYTF
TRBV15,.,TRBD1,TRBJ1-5,TGTGCCACCAGCGGGACAGGGGGCATTCAGCCCCAGCATTTT,CATSGTGGIQPQHF
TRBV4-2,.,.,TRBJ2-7,TGTGCCAGCAGCCCCGAACTTTCCAACTCCTACGAGCAGTACTTC,CASSPELSNSYEQYF
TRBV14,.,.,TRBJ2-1,TGTGCCAGCAGCCGGGGAACAGGGCGCGATAATGAGCAGTTCTTC,CASSRGTGRDNEQFF